The clone carrying this TCR beta chain was counted only a few times. Its cognate antigen is unknown. The CDR3 spans 18 residues. J gave up 3 bases and V 4 bases, and 12 bases lay outside the gene matches. Looked up from germline, CDR1 is MNHEY and CDR2 is SMNVEV (reference sequence). Constant-region reverse primers amplified full-length variable regions, followed by semi-nested Nested Universal Primer A PCR. Using its own MiXCR run on the 5' RACE reads, TCRdb lists one record per CDR3 protein. The sample holds about 60,000 distinct CDR3 sequences, 30% seen once. Purified naive CD4+ T cells were depleted of CD25+ Tregs. Study findings and constraints: Tumor Tregs overlapped most with tumor, then blood, naive CD4+ cells. Tumor memory CD4+ T cell TCR gene usage was found to cluster with blood and lymph node memory CD4+ cells and with lymph node naive CD4+ cells.

The source material was tumor-infiltrating naive CD4+ T cells sorted from the breast tumor. Subset meaning: naive CD4+ T cells, CD4+CD45RA+CD25-. This chain uses TRBV27 with TRBJ1-1; TRBD1 matches at 12 bases. The clonotype was recovered from a female donor with breast cancer. The CDR3 spells CASSSIYRDRGRDTEAFF. The CDR3 bases are TGTGCCAGCAGTTCGATTTACCGGGACAGGGGGCGCGACACTGAAGCTTTCTTT.